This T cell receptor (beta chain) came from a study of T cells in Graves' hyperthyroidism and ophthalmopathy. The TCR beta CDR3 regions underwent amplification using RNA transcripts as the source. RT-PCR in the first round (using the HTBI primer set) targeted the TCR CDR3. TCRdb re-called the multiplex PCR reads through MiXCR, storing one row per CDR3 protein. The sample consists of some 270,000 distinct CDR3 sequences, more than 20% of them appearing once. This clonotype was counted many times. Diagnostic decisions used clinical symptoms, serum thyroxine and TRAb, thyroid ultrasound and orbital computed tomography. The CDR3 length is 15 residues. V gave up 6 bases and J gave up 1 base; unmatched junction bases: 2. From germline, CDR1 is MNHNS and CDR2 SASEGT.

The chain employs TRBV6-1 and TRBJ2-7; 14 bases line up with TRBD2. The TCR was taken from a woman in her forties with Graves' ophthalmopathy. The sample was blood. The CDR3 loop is CASSGTSGSSYEQYF. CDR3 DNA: TGTGCCAGCAGCGGGACTAGCGGGAGTTCCTACGAGCAGTACTTC.